The 10 T cell receptor beta chains below come from one sample, sequenced in a study of CD8 T cells in ankylosing spondylitis. Regarding the study as a whole: For ankylosing spondylitis blood, a TCR beta motif of about eight highly homologous variants appeared characteristic.

Via MiXCR, TCRdb re-called the 5' RACE reads, giving one row per CDR3 protein. The table has around 390,000 distinct CDR3 sequences, around 24% seen once. For these receptors, no antigen is known. The sample taken for sequencing was blood, either unsorted or a sorted T cell fraction (not recorded which). The receptors originated from a male donor with ankylosing spondylitis.

This clonotype is a singleton in its sample. The genes are TRBV7-7 and TRBJ2-1, with TRBD1 identical over 9 bases. The CDR3 loop spans 14 amino acids. Germline V gene sequence: CDR1 SSHAT, CDR2 FNYEAQ (reference sequence). V dropped 4 bases and J dropped 6; count of bases not matched to a gene: 4. The CDR3 is CASSSDRGGNEQFF. CDR3 sequence (DNA): TGTGCCAGCAGCTCAGACAGGGGGGGCAATGAGCAGTTCTTC.

V usage is TRBV12-3 or TRBV12-4 and J usage is TRBJ2-3; D may be TRBD1 (6 bases). The V gene lost 3 bases and the J gene lost 9 bases, with 13 bases spanning the gap. CDR3 length: 13 amino acids. CDR3: CASSFGGDITQYF. CDR3 bases: TGTGCCAGCAGTTTCGGTGGGGACATCACGCAGTATTTT.

The rearrangement links TRBV2 to TRBJ1-4; D may be TRBD1 (5 bases). The ends were cut back, 8 bases at V and 7 bases at J, with 20 bases in the middle. Germline V CDR1 and CDR2: SNHLY, FYNNEI. The CDR3 extends over 15 amino acids. Here the CDR3 DNA reads TGTGCCAGCGGGCTTGGGGGTGCCATGGGTGAAAAACTGTTTTTT. Translated, it gives CASGLGGAMGEKLFF.

This clonotype was observed a few times. The chain employs TRBV29-1 and TRBJ2-1; no clear D. Trimming stripped 2 bases from V and 0 bases from J, with 8 bases between. This CDR3 is built from 14 residues. Germline lookup yields CDR1 SQVTM and CDR2 ANQGSEA. CDR3 region: CSVERVSSYNEQFF. The DNA of the CDR3 is TGCAGCGTTGAACGTGTCAGCTCCTACAATGAGCAGTTCTTC.

This clonotype was seen a few times. The V call is TRBV12-3 or TRBV12-4, the J call TRBJ2-1, with TRBD2 matching over 7 bases. V was clipped by 3 bases and J by 8 bases; unmatched bases: 7. The CDR3 length is 14 residues. The CDR3 nucleotides are TGTGCCAGCAGTTTCGGCGGGAGCATCGATGAGCAGTTCTTC. It yields the protein CASSFGGSIDEQFF.

The V call is TRBV6-5, the J call TRBJ2-7; 9 positions match TRBD1. The CDR3 has 14 amino acids. CDR1 and CDR2 from the germline V gene are MNHEY and SVGAGI. The ends lost 4 bases at V and 4 bases at J; junction bases unmatched: 5. CDR3 region: CASSSPDRGYEQYF. The CDR3 nucleotides read TGTGCCAGCAGTTCCCCGGACAGGGGTTACGAGCAGTACTTC.

The chain uses TRBV7-9 and TRBJ2-1; D uncertain. Germline loops: CDR1 SEHNR, CDR2 FQNEAQ (reference sequence). The CDR3 spans 14 residues. The V gene lost 5 bases and the J gene lost 4 bases, with 12 bases spanning the gap. CDR3 loop: CASSPLGSYNEQFF. CDR3 nucleotides: TGTGCCAGCAGCCCTTTAGGGTCGTACAATGAGCAGTTCTTC. The full variable domain, completed using reference TRBV7-9 and TRBJ2-1, is DTGVSQNPRHKITKRGQNVTFRCDPISEHNRLYWYRQTLGQGPEFLTYFQNEAQLEKSRLLSDRFSAERPKGSFSTLEIQRTEQGDSAMYLCASSPLGSYNEQFFGPGTRLTVL.

The rearrangement joins TRBV7-3 to TRBJ2-2; maybe TRBD2 (6 bases). The CDR3 extends over 17 amino acids. V shed 4 bases and J shed 2 bases, with 17 bases lying between them. The V gene's germline CDR1 is SGHTA and CDR2 FQGTGA. CDR3: CASSSNFGTPNTGELFF. CDR3 DNA sequence: TGTGCCAGCAGCTCCAATTTCGGGACTCCTAACACCGGGGAGCTGTTTTTT.

The chain carries TRBV7-2 and TRBJ1-4, with 11 bases fitting TRBD1. CDR3 length equals 16 residues. With 0 bases clipped from V and 7 bases from J, the junction kept 4 bases outside the gene matches. Germline V gives CDR1 SGHTA, CDR2 FQGNSA. The CDR3 spells CASSLALGQGAEKLFF. In DNA form, the CDR3 reads TGTGCCAGCAGCTTAGCGTTAGGACAGGGGGCTGAAAAACTGTTTTTT.

This clonotype has a handful of counts. The chain uses TRBV5-1 and TRBJ2-1; D uncertain. V was clipped by 4 bases and J by 7 bases, with 9 bases between them. The CDR3 contains 12 residues. Germline V gene sequence: CDR1 SGHRS, CDR2 YFSETQ. Here the CDR3 reads CASSEKQNEQFF. As DNA, the CDR3 is TGCGCCAGCAGCGAGAAACAAAATGAGCAGTTCTTC.